The 15 T cell receptor beta chains below were found in one sample sequenced in a study of cytomegalovirus exposure and HLA in healthy donors (dated by TCRdb to the late 2010s). Libraries were made using the immunoSEQ multiplex PCR assay. The multiplex PCR relied on a mix of 60 forward primers for TCR Vbeta segments and 13 reverse primers for TCR Jbeta segments. In its TCRdb copy, this immuneACCESS table keeps in-frame sequences only and misses some clones. Where compared with another copy, unresolved V genes explain less than half of these, and the others have no known cause. This sample holds approximately 110,000 clones; roughly 71% were observed only once. The top ten clonotypes cover roughly 8.3% of the sample. Sequenced sample: PBMCs. The source is a man aged 18-30 years in good health and CMV-seropositive.

The gene calls are TRBV15 and TRBJ2-3; no reliable D call. The germline V gene has CDR1 LNHNV and CDR2 YYDKDF (reference sequence). The CDR3 loop spans 14 amino acids. Trimming pared 1 base from V and 4 bases from J, leaving 9 bases between. CDR3 sequence reads: CATSRVTQPDTQYF. For the CDR3, the DNA is TGTGCCACCAGCAGAGTCACACAGCCAGATACGCAGTATTTT.

The J gene is TRBJ1-1, the V gene TRBV4-1, with 7 bases aligning to TRBD1. Germline trimming cut 3 bases from V and 0 bases from J; bases unmatched to any gene: 4. The CDR3 sequence is 15 residues long. In germline, CDR1 is MGHRA, CDR2 YSYEKL. This CDR3 reads CASSQNRGMNTEAFF. The CDR3 bases are TGCGCCAGCAGCCAGAACAGGGGAATGAACACTGAAGCTTTCTTT.

V usage is TRBV25-1 and J usage is TRBJ1-1; 8 positions match TRBD1. Germline V lookup: CDR1 MGHDK, CDR2 SYGVNS. The V segment lost 4 bases and the J segment 4 bases; nucleotides outside the gene matches: 2. The CDR3 runs 13 residues. The CDR3 coding sequence is TGTGCCAGCAGTGGGACAGGGACCACTGAAGCTTTCTTT. Its translation: CASSGTGTTEAFF. The full variable domain, with the rest looked up from reference TRBV25-1 and TRBJ1-1, is EADIYQTPRYLVIGTGKKITLECSQTMGHDKMYWYQQDPGMELHLIHYSYGVNSTEKGDLSSESTVSRIRTEHFPLTLESARPSHTSQYLCASSGTGTTEAFFGQGTRLTVV.

The V gene is TRBV6-5, the J gene TRBJ2-2, with 9 bases matching TRBD2. CDR3 length equals 15 residues. Germline V gene sequence: CDR1 MNHEY, CDR2 SVGAGI. Trimming at V came to 5 bases and at J to 6 bases, leaving 7 bases not matched to a gene. Here the CDR3 reads CASSGPGLAPGELFF. The CDR3 bases are TGTGCCAGCAGTGGTCCGGGACTAGCACCCGGGGAGCTGTTTTTT.

The chain is built from TRBV28 and TRBJ1-2, with D perhaps matching TRBD1 (6 bases). Trimming stripped 6 bases from V and 4 bases from J, with 12 bases between. Germline CDR1 and CDR2: MDHEN and SYDVKM. The CDR3 totals 13 residues. The CDR3 protein is CASSLQGGYGYTF. The CDR3 DNA follows: TGTGCCAGCAGCCTACAGGGTGGCTATGGCTACACCTTC.

The chain recombines TRBV11-3 with TRBJ2-7; 10 nucleotides match TRBD1. Losses at the gene ends were 6 bases for V and 2 bases for J; bases not matched to a gene: 10. The CDR3 consists of 16 residues. CDR1 and CDR2 from the germline V gene are SGHNT and YENEEA. CDR3 DNA: TGTGCCAGCAGTCCAGGGCCTGGACAGGGGGCCTACGAGCAGTACTTC. It specifies CASSPGPGQGAYEQYF.

This clone was observed once. The rearrangement joins TRBV28 to TRBJ2-3, with D perhaps matching TRBD2 (6 bases). Germline V gene data show CDR1 as MDHEN and CDR2 as SYDVKM. The CDR3 length is 17 residues. Trimming removed 2 bases from V and 3 bases from J, with 18 bases in between. The CDR3 spells CASSLPWGERRTDTQYF. The CDR3 DNA sequence: TGTGCCAGCAGTTTACCCTGGGGGGAGAGACGAACAGATACGCAGTATTTT.

The chain joins TRBV6-5 to TRBJ2-7; 7 bases agree with TRBD2. The V gene's germline CDR1 is MNHEY and CDR2 SVGAGI. This CDR3 is built from 14 residues. The ends lost 0 bases at V and 2 bases at J; junction bases unmatched: 1. The CDR3 DNA follows: TGTGCCAGCAGTTACTCGGGGGGGACCTACGAGCAGTACTTC. Translating it yields CASSYSGGTYEQYF.

This clone has only one observation. The chain links TRBV6-5 to TRBJ2-7; 8 nucleotides line up with TRBD1. The CDR3 spans 14 residues. V trimming: 2 bases; J trimming: 4 bases; junction bases outside the gene matches: 4. Germline V gene lookup returns CDR1 MNHEY and CDR2 SVGAGI. This CDR3 reads CASSYVDRGYEQYF. As DNA, the CDR3 is TGTGCCAGCAGTTACGTTGACAGGGGTTACGAGCAGTACTTC.

This chain links TRBV20-1 with TRBJ2-1; D gene ambiguous. CDR3 length: 10 amino acids. CDR1 DFQATT and CDR2 SNEGSKA come from the germline V gene (reference sequence). The CDR3 sequence is CRRTYNEQFF. The CDR3 DNA reads TGCAGGAGAACTTACAATGAGCAGTTCTTC.

The gene calls are TRBV30 and TRBJ1-5; weak D call: TRBD1 (6 bases). The CDR3 spans 13 residues. Trimming stripped 1 base from V and 4 bases from J, with 8 bases between. Germline V CDR1 and CDR2: GTSNPN, SVGIG (reference sequence). The CDR3 DNA follows: TGTGCCTGGAGTGACAGGGCAAATCAGCCCCAGCATTTT. Its protein product is CAWSDRANQPQHF.

The rearrangement links TRBV29-1 to TRBJ2-3; TRBD2 agrees at 9 bases. Germline CDR1 SQVTM, CDR2 ANQGSEA. This CDR3 contains 12 residues. The ends lost 3 bases at V and 6 bases at J; junction bases unmatched: 1. CDR3 sequence: CSVDAGGDTQYF. DNA for the CDR3: TGCAGCGTTGATGCGGGGGGGGATACGCAGTATTTT.

The V gene is TRBV6-5, the J gene TRBJ2-5; 8 bases map to TRBD1. V lost 2 bases to trimming and J lost 5 bases; unmatched junction nucleotides: 7. Germline values: CDR1 MNHEY, CDR2 SVGAGI. The CDR3 covers 15 residues. The CDR3 protein is CASSYPTGVGETQYF. CDR3 nucleotides: TGTGCCAGCAGTTACCCGACAGGGGTGGGCGAGACCCAGTACTTC.

The J gene is TRBJ2-5, the V gene TRBV11-2, with a weak D call TRBD1 (5 bases). V lost 1 base to trimming and J lost 10 bases, with 7 bases between them. The CDR3 totals 11 residues. CDR1 is SGHAT and CDR2 is FQNNGV in the germline V gene. Here the CDR3 DNA reads TGTGCCAGCAGCTTAGGACAGATCCAGTACTTC. Its translation is CASSLGQIQYF.

There are a few counts of this clone. V usage is TRBV10-3 and J usage is TRBJ1-4; D gene ambiguous. V was cut by 3 bases and J by 3 bases, with 8 bases left in between. Germline CDR1 ENHRY, CDR2 SYGVKD. CDR3 size: 14 residues. The CDR3 DNA sequence: TGTGCCATCAGTGAACCGAACTCTAATGAAAAACTGTTTTTT. Translation gives CAISEPNSNEKLFF.